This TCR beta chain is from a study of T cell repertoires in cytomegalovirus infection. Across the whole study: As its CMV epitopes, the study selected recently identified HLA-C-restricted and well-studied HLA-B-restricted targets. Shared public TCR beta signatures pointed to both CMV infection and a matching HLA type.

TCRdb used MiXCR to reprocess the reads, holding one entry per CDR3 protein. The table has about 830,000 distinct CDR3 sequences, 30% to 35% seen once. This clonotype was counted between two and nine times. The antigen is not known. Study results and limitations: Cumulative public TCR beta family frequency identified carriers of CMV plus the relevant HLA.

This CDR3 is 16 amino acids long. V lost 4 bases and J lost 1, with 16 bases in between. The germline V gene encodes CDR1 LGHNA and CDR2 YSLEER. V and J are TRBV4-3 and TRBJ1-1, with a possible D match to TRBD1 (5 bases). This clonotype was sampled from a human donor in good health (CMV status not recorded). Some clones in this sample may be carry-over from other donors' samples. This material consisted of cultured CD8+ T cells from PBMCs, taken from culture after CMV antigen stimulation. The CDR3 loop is CASSPEDSGRNTEAFF. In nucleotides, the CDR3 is TGCGCCAGCAGCCCGGAAGACAGCGGAAGGAACACTGAAGCTTTCTTT.